Following are 8 T cell receptor beta chains from one sample sequenced in a study of cytomegalovirus exposure and HLA in healthy donors. Only in-frame clones appear in the TCRdb table, and some are missing; sequencing was by immunoSEQ multiplex PCR. This table holds 150,000 to 200,000 clones, roughly nine tenths found once. The source material was PBMCs. All receptors derive from a young man in good health and CMV-seropositive.

This rearrangement joins TRBV28 to TRBJ2-7, with D possibly TRBD1 on 5 matching bases. The V gene's germline CDR1 is MDHEN and CDR2 SYDVKM. The CDR3 length is 15 residues. Trimming removed 4 bases at V and 2 bases at J, with 15 bases between. The CDR3 nucleotides read TGTGCCAGCAGTTCGGAAGGGCAGGGTGCCTACGAGCAGTACTTC. It yields the protein CASSSEGQGAYEQYF.

The chain combines TRBV19 with TRBJ1-5; 7 bases agree with TRBD1. V shed 5 bases and J 1 base; nucleotides not matched to a gene: 5. The CDR3 consists of 15 residues. Germline CDR1 LNHDA, CDR2 SQIVND (reference sequence). The CDR3 sequence is CASSEVTGSNQPQHF. DNA of the CDR3: TGTGCCAGTAGTGAAGTGACAGGGAGCAATCAGCCCCAGCATTTT.

The chain links TRBV6-1 to TRBJ2-2; 9 bases line up with TRBD2. The J segment lost 3 bases and the V segment lost 6 bases, leaving 5 bases of the junction unmatched. Looked up from germline, CDR1 is MNHNS and CDR2 is SASEGT. This CDR3 is 15 amino acids long. In nucleotides, the CDR3 is TGTGCCAGCAGACCGTTAGCGGGAGACACCGGGGAGCTGTTTTTT. The encoded protein is CASRPLAGDTGELFF.

V and J are TRBV5-5 and TRBJ1-4, with 11 bases identical to TRBD1. Per the germline V gene, CDR1 is SGHKS and CDR2 is YYEKEE (reference sequence). This CDR3 contains 15 residues. Trimming took 1 base from V and 11 from J; bases not matched to a gene: 7. The CDR3: CASSLSGTGGEKLFF. Written as DNA, the CDR3 is TGTGCCAGCAGCTTGTCCGGGACAGGGGGTGAGAAACTGTTTTTT.

A single count supports this clone. The chain is built from TRBV6-1 and TRBJ2-7, with D possibly being TRBD1 (6 bases). Trimming cost V 3 bases and J 2 bases, with 11 bases left between them. CDR1 is MNHNS and CDR2 is SASEGT in the germline V gene. The CDR3 has 14 residues. The CDR3 nucleotides are TGTGCCAGCAGTGAGCCAGGGGTGACCTACGAGCAGTACTTC. Protein product: CASSEPGVTYEQYF.

The V call is TRBV14, the J call TRBJ2-7; 10 positions match TRBD2. In germline, CDR1 is SGHDN, CDR2 FVKESK. With V trimmed by 0 bases and J by 9 bases, 5 bases remained unmatched. The CDR3 is 14 amino acids. Here the CDR3 reads CASSQESSGGWQYF. The CDR3 nucleotides are TGTGCCAGCAGCCAAGAGTCTAGCGGGGGTTGGCAGTACTTC.

This chain joins TRBV4-1 and TRBJ1-2; no clear D gene. V was trimmed by 0 bases and J by 8 bases, leaving 13 bases between them. In germline, CDR1 is MGHRA, CDR2 YSYEKL. This CDR3 has 14 amino acids. The CDR3 DNA reads TGCGCCAGCAGCCAAGAGACCAGTCGGGTGGGCTACACCTTC. Protein product: CASSQETSRVGYTF.

This clone was observed a few times. The chain joins TRBV5-1 to TRBJ1-2, with D uncertain. The germline V gene has CDR1 SGHRS and CDR2 YFSETQ. This CDR3 has 12 residues. V was clipped by 1 base and J by 4 bases, with 5 bases between them. The CDR3 nucleotides are TGCGCCAGCAGCTTGTCTCGCTATGGCTACACCTTC. Translation: CASSLSRYGYTF.